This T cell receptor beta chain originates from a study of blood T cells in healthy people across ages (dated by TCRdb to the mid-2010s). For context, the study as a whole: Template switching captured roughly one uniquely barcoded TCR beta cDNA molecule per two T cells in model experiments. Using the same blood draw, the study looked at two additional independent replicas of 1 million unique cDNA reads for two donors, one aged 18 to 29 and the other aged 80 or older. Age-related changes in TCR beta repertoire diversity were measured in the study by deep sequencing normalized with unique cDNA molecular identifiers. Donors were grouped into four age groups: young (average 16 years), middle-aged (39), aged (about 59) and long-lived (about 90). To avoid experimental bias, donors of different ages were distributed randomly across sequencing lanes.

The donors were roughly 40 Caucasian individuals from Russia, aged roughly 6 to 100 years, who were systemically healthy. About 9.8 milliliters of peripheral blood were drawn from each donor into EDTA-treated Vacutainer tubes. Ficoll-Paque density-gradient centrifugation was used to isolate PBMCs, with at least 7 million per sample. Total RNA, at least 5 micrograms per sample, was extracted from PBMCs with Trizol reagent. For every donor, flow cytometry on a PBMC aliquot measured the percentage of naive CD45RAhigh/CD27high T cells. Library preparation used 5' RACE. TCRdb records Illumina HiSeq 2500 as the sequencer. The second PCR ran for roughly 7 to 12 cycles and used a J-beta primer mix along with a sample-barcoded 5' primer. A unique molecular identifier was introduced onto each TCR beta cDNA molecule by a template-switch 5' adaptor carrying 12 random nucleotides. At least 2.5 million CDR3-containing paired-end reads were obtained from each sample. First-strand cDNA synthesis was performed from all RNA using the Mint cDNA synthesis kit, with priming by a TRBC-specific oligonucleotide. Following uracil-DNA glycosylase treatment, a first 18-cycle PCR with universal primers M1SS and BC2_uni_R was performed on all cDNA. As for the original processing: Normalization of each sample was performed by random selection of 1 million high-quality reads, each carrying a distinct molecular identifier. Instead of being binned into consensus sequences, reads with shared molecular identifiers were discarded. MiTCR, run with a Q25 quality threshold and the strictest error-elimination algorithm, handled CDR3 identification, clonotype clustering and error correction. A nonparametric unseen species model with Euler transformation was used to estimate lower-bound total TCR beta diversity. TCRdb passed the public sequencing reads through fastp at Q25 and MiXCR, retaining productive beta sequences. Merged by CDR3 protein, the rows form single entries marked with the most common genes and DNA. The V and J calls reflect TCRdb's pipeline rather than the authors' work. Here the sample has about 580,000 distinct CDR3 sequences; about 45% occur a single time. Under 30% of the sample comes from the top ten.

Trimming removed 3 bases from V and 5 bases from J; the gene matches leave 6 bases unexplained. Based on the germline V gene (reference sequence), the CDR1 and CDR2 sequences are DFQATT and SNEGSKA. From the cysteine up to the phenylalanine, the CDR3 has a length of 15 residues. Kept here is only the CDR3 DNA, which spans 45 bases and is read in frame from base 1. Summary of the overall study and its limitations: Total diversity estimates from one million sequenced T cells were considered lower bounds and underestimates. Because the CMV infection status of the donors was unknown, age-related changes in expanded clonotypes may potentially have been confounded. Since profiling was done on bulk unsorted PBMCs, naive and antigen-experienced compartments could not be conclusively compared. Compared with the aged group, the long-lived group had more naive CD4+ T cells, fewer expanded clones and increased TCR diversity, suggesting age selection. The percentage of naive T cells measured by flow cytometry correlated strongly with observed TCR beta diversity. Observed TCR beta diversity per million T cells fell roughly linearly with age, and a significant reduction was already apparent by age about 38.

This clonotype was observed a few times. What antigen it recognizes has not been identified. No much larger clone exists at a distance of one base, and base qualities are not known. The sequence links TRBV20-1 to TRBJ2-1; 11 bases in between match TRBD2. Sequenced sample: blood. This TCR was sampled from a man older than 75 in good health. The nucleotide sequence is TGCAGTGCTAGCCCTGTAGCGGGGGGGAACAATGAGCAGTTCTTC. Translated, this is CSASPVAGGNNEQFF.